This T cell receptor beta chain was documented in a study of T cell repertoires in cytomegalovirus infection. As for the study in general: From public TCR beta signatures came an indication of both CMV infection and matching HLA type. Findings and caveats of the study: The cumulative frequency of public TCR beta families distinguished individuals who carried CMV together with the relevant HLA. Predominance within the ex vivo response was attributable to HLA-C-restricted CMV-specific TCR beta clonotypes.

TCRdb reprocessed the reads with MiXCR, giving one entry per CDR3 protein. There are hundreds of thousands of distinct CDR3 sequences in the sample; 15% to 20% occur only once, and more than 10% lies in the top ten. There are many counts of this clonotype. Antigen: not known. Trimming removed 7 bases from V and 4 bases from J, with 10 bases in between. Germline V gives CDR1 MNHEY, CDR2 SVGEGT. The CDR3 loop spans 12 amino acids. V usage is TRBV6-2 or TRBV6-3 and J usage is TRBJ1-1, with D possibly matching TRBD1 (5 bases). The source of this sequence is a human donor in good health (CMV status not recorded). Some clones in this sample may be carry-over from other donors' samples. Sample: PBMCs. Written as DNA, the CDR3 is TGTGCCAGCATGTGGGGGACCACTGAAGCTTTCTTT. It translates to CASMWGTTEAFF.